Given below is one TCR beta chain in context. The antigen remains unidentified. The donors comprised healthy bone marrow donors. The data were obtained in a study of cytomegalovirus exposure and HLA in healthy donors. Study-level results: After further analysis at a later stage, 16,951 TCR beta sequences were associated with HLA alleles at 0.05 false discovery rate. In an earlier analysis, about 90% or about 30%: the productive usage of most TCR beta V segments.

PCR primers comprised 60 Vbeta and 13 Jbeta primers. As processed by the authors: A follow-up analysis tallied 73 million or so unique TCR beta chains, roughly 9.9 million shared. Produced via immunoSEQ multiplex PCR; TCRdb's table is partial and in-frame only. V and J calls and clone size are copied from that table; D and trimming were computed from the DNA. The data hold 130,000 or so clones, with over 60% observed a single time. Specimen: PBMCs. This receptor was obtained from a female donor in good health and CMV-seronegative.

The CDR3, as DNA: TGTGCCAGCAGTAACACAGGCGGGGTGCATAATTTCGAGCAGTACTTC. Its protein product is CASSNTGGVHNFEQYF. This sequence joins TRBV28 and TRBJ2-7; D perhaps matches TRBD2 (6 bases). There are 16 residues in the CDR3. Trimming left V 5 bases short and J 6 bases short, with 23 bases between. Germline CDR1 and CDR2: MDHEN and SYDVKM.